This T cell receptor beta chain was recovered during a study of sequential checkpoint blockade in melanoma. Sequenced by immunoSEQ multiplex PCR; TCRdb stores in-frame clones only, minus some. This table has tens of thousands of clones, roughly 80% appearing once. Treatment meaning: randomized to nivolumab then ipilimumab (arm A) or the reverse (arm B). Sorted cells were live CD3+CD8+, lacking CD19 and CD56, from PBMCs. Germline V gene sequence: CDR1 SEHNR, CDR2 FQNEAQ (reference sequence). The CDR3 has 12 amino acids. Trimming removed 5 bases at V and 2 bases at J, with 6 bases between. The chain couples TRBV7-9 to TRBJ2-5; D remains ambiguous. The sequence was collected from a human donor with melanoma. Here the sequenced sample was CD8+ T cells sorted from blood (inferred from file names), taken from a patient given nivolumab and ipilimumab in sequence. The CDR3: CASSGDQETQYF. The CDR3 DNA follows: TGTGCCAGCAGCGGAGATCAAGAGACCCAGTACTTC.